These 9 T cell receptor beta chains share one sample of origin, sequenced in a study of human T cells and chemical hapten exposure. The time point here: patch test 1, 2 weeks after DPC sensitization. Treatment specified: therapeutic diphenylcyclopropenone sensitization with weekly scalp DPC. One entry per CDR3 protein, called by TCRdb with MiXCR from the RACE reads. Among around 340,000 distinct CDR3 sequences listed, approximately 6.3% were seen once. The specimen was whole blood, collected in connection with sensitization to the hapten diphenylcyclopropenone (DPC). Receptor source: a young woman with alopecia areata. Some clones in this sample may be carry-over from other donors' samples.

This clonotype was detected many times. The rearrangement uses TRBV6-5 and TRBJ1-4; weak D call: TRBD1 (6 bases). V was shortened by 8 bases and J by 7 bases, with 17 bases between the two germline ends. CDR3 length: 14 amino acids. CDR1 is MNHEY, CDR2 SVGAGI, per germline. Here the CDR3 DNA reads TGTGCCAGCTCTCTTGGGGGCGTCTCTGAAAAACTGTTTTTT. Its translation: CASSLGGVSEKLFF.

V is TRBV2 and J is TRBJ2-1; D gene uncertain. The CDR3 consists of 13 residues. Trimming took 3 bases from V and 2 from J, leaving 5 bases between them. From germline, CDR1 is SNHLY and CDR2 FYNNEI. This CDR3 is CASSDRAYNEQFF. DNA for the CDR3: TGTGCCAGCAGTGATAGGGCCTACAATGAGCAGTTCTTC. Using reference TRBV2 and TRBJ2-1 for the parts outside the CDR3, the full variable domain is EPEVTQTPSHQVTQMGQEVILRCVPISNHLYFYWYRQILGQKVEFLVSFYNNEISEKSEIFDDQFSVERPDGSNFTLKIRSTKLEDSAMYFCASSDRAYNEQFFGPGTRLTVL.

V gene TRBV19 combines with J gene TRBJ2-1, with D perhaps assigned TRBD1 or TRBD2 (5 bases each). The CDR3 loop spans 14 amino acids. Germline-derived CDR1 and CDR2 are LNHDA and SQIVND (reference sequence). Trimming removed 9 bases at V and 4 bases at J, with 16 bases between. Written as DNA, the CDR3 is TGTGCCAGCAAATATGGGGGACCATACAATGAGCAGTTCTTC. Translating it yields CASKYGGPYNEQFF. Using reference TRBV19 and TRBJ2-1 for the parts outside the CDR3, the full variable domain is DGGITQSPKYLFRKEGQNVTLSCEQNLNHDAMYWYRQDPGQGLRLIYYSQIVNDFQKGDIAEGYSVSREKKESFPLTVTSAQKNPTAFYLCASKYGGPYNEQFFGPGTRLTVL.

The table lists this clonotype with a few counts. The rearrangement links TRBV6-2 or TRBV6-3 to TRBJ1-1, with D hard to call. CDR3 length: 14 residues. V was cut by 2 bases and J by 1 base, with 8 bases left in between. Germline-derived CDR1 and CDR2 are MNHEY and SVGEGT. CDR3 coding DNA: TGTGCCAGCAGTTACAAAGGTTCGAACACTGAAGCTTTCTTT. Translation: CASSYKGSNTEAFF.

CDR3: CASMARRNTIYF. In nucleotides, the CDR3 is TGTGCCAGCATGGCAAGAAGAAACACCATATATTTT. The J gene is TRBJ1-3, the V gene TRBV6-5; D not certain. Trimming stripped 7 bases from V and 5 bases from J, with 9 bases between. This CDR3 has 12 amino acids. CDR1 MNHEY and CDR2 SVGAGI come from the germline V gene.

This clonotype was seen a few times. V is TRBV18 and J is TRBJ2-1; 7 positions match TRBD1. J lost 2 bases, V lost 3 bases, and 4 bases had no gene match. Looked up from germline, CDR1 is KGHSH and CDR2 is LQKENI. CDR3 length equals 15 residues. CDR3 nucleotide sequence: TGTGCCAGCTCACCGGGACAGAGAACCTACAATGAGCAGTTCTTC. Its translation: CASSPGQRTYNEQFF.

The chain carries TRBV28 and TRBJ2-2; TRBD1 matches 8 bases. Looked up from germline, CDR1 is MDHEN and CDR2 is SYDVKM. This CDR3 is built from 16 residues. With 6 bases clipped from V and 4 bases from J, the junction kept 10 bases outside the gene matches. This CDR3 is CASSLGWTGRTGELFF. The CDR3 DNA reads TGTGCCAGCAGCTTGGGGTGGACAGGGCGCACCGGGGAGCTGTTTTTT.

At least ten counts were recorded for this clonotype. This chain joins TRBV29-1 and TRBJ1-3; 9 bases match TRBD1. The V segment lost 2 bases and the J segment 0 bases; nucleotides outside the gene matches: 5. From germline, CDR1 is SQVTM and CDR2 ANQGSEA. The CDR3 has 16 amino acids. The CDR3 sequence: CSVESGQGRSGNTIYF. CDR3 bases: TGCAGCGTTGAATCGGGACAGGGTCGCTCTGGAAACACCATATATTTT.

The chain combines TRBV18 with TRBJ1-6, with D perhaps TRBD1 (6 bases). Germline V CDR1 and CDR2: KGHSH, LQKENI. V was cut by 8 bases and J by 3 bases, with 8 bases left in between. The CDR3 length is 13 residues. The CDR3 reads CASGGGYNSPLHF. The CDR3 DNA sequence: TGTGCCAGCGGGGGCGGCTATAATTCACCCCTCCACTTT.